This TCR beta chain originates from a study of OX40 agonist ivuxolimab in advanced cancers. Germline V CDR1 and CDR2: SEHNR, FQNEAQ (reference sequence). V was clipped by 2 bases and J by 1 base; unmatched bases: 1. The CDR3 has 15 amino acids. Here immunoSEQ multiplex PCR was the method, and the copy in TCRdb shows in-frame clones only, minus some. The data hold 65,000 to 75,000 clones, with roughly 84% observed a single time. Sample: CD4+ or CD8+ T cells sorted from blood, taken in a trial of the OX40 agonist ivuxolimab. The chain joins TRBV7-9 to TRBJ1-2; 10 bases map to TRBD1. This clonotype was sampled from an adult with an advanced solid tumor such as melanoma, head and neck, liver or kidney cancer. This chain's CDR3 is CASSLRTGGNYGYTF. In DNA, the CDR3 is TGTGCCAGCAGCTTAAGGACAGGGGGTAACTATGGCTACACCTTC.